Listed below are T cell receptor beta chains from one sample, sequenced in a study of CD8 T cells in Susac syndrome. Via MiXCR, TCRdb re-called the immunoSEQ multiplex PCR reads, giving one row per CDR3 protein. The table has around 200,000 distinct CDR3 sequences, 80% to 95% seen once. Sequenced: CD8+ T cells from PBMCs. These receptors came from a human donor with multiple sclerosis. The CDR3 runs from the conserved cysteine through the conserved F or W. Each record gives: clone size, J gene, D gene, CDR3 length, V gene, CDR3 protein, CDR3 DNA. D genes are given only for firm matches. Rows may omit the clone size; those that give it use once, few, many or a size class.

.,TRBJ2-7,TRBD1,15,TRBV11-2,CASSLEGQGSHEQYF,TGTGCCAGCAGCTTAGAAGGACAGGGAAGCCACGAGCAGTACTTC
once,TRBJ1-1,TRBD1,15,TRBV9,CASSPHPGTGTEAFF,TGTGCCAGCAGCCCCCATCCGGGGACAGGGACTGAAGCTTTCTTT
.,TRBJ1-2,.,14,TRBV7-8,CASSPSGGPAGYTF,TGTGCCAGCAGCCCTAGTGGGGGGCCGGCGGGCTACACCTTC
.,TRBJ1-3,.,16,TRBV27,CASSSTTLSSGNTIYF,TGTGCCAGCAGTTCCACGACACTGAGCTCTGGAAACACCATATATTTT
.,TRBJ2-7,TRBD2,14,TRBV6-2/TRBV6-3,CASSYAGGRYEQYF,TGTGCCAGCAGTTACGCGGGAGGTCGGTACGAGCAGTACTTC
.,TRBJ2-7,.,16,TRBV14,CASSQEGWETGHEQYF,TGTGCCAGCAGCCAAGAAGGGTGGGAGACGGGCCACGAGCAGTACTTC
.,TRBJ2-1,TRBD2,15,TRBV6-1,CASSELAGGYNEQFF,TGTGCCAGCAGTGAACTAGCGGGAGGGTACAATGAGCAGTTCTTC
.,TRBJ2-2,TRBD2,17,TRBV6-5,CASSSLLAGEKAGELFF,TGTGCCAGCAGTTCCCTACTAGCGGGAGAAAAGGCCGGGGAGCTGTTTTTT
once,TRBJ1-1,.,16,TRBV19,CASSSYPQAGNTEAFF,TGTGCCAGTAGTTCATATCCCCAGGCGGGGAATACTGAAGCTTTCTTT
few,TRBJ2-3,.,12,TRBV12-3/TRBV12-4,CASSLATDTQYF,TGTGCCAGCAGTTTGGCTACAGATACGCAGTATTTT
.,TRBJ2-7,.,15,TRBV4-1,CASSQGGDGTYEQYF,TGCGCCAGCAGCCAAGGGGGGGACGGAACCTACGAGCAGTACTTC
.,TRBJ2-1,TRBD1,15,TRBV4-3,CASSPSGTGRHEQFF,TGCGCCAGCAGCCCCTCGGGGACAGGGAGACATGAGCAGTTCTTC
.,TRBJ2-2,TRBD2,13,TRBV29-1,CSVGGGLTGELFF,TGCAGCGTTGGGGGGGGACTCACCGGGGAGCTGTTTTTT
.,TRBJ2-3,.,13,TRBV4-1,CASSLFNTDTQYF,TGCGCCAGCAGCCTCTTCAACACAGATACGCAGTATTTT
.,TRBJ2-7,TRBD2,13,TRBV19,CASRPGGDDEQYF,TGTGCCAGCCGCCCCGGGGGGGACGACGAGCAGTACTTC